This is a list of T cell receptor beta chains from one sample in a study of OX40 agonist ivuxolimab in advanced cancers. Sequencing used immunoSEQ multiplex PCR; TCRdb keeps in-frame clones, though not all of them. This sample yields tens of thousands of clones, of which about 86% are seen a single time; less than 0.85% belongs to the top ten. The input for sequencing was CD4+ or CD8+ T cells sorted from blood, taken in a trial of the OX40 agonist ivuxolimab. The receptor source for this set is an adult with an advanced solid tumor such as melanoma, head and neck, liver or kidney cancer. Both conserved end residues are part of each CDR3. A D gene is named only where the DNA matches it firmly. The size entry is marked missing in some rows and otherwise reads once, few, many or a size class.

>.|TRBV9|TRBJ1-1|.|13
TGTGCCAGCAGCGTAGGGCCCTCGCCTGAAGCTTTCTTT
CASSVGPSPEAFF
>.|TRBV6-5|TRBJ2-3|.|14
TGTGCCAGCAGTTACTCCAGGGATACAGATACGCAGTATTTT
CASSYSRDTDTQYF
>.|TRBV5-1|TRBJ2-3|.|16
TGCGCCAGCAGCTTGGATGAGGCGGGGCCCACAGATACGCAGTATTTT
CASSLDEAGPTDTQYF
>.|TRBV15|TRBJ2-3|.|14
TGTGCCACCATGGACAATGTGCGAACAGATACGCAGTATTTT
CATMDNVRTDTQYF
>TRBD2|TRBV7-8|TRBJ2-1|.|14
TGTGCCAGCAGCTTATGGGGTAGCGGGGGTGAGCAGTTCTTC
CASSLWGSGGEQFF
>.|TRBV5-1|TRBJ2-3|.|16
TGCGCCAGCAGCTTGGCCGGGCGACAAGGCACAGATACGCAGTATTTT
CASSLAGRQGTDTQYF
>.|TRBV4-3|TRBJ1-2|.|18
TGCGCCAGCAGCCAAGAGAGGCCGGGACGGACTAGGGACTATGGCTACACCTTC
CASSQERPGRTRDYGYTF
>.|TRBV9|TRBJ1-5|.|13
TGTGCCAGCAGCGTAGATCACAATCAGCCCCAGCATTTT
CASSVDHNQPQHF
>.|TRBV11-3|TRBJ2-3|few|13
TGTGCCAGCAGCTCGGACGTGAGGGATACGCAGTATTTT
CASSSDVRDTQYF
>.|TRBV27|TRBJ2-7|.|13
TGTGCCAGCCGGGACCCCTCTGATTACGAGCAGTACTTC
CASRDPSDYEQYF
>.|TRBV28|TRBJ2-7|.|13
TGTGCCAGCAGTTTACCTGCTGCCTACGAGCAGTACTTC
CASSLPAAYEQYF
>TRBD2|TRBV10-3|TRBJ2-7|.|16
TGTGCCATCAGTGAGCGGGGGGGGCACCGTCGGTACGAGCAGTACTTC
CAISERGGHRRYEQYF
>TRBD1|TRBV18|TRBJ2-5|few|16
TGTGCCAGCTCACCAACGGGACAGGGGTTATTAGAGACCCAGTACTTC
CASSPTGQGLLETQYF
>.|TRBV11-3|TRBJ2-1|.|14
TGTGCCAGCAGCTTAGGAAGGGCCGTCAATGAGCAGTTCTTC
CASSLGRAVNEQFF
>.|TRBV19|TRBJ1-5|.|15
TGTGCCAGTAGTACCGACAGAACCGCGTATCAGCCCCAGCATTTT
CASSTDRTAYQPQHF
>TRBD1|TRBV6-5|TRBJ2-5|.|14
TGTGCCAGCAGTTCCCCAGGGGGAGCTGAGACCCAGTACTTC
CASSSPGGAETQYF
>TRBD2|TRBV10-3|TRBJ2-3|once|13
TGTGCCATCAAGGCGGGAGGAACAGATACGCAGTATTTT
CAIKAGGTDTQYF
>TRBD2|TRBV5-1|TRBJ2-2|.|15
TGCGCCAGCAGCCCGGGAGGGCAGGACACCGGGGAGCTGTTTTTT
CASSPGGQDTGELFF
>.|TRBV25-1|TRBJ2-5|.|15
TGTGCCACCAGCGAGGCCGGGACACTTCTCGAGACCCAGTACTTC
CATSEAGTLLETQYF
>.|TRBV12-1|TRBJ2-1|.|14
TGTGCCAGCAGCTTTGGGGTCGCGGGACAGGAGCAGTTCTTC
CASSFGVAGQEQFF
>TRBD2|TRBV7-2|TRBJ2-7|.|13
TGTGCCAGCAGCTTAGTACTAGCGAACGAGCAGTACTTC
CASSLVLANEQYF
>.|TRBV6-1|TRBJ2-1|.|15
TGTGCCAGCAGTGAAATTTCTGGCTCCTACAATGAGCAGTTCTTC
CASSEISGSYNEQFF